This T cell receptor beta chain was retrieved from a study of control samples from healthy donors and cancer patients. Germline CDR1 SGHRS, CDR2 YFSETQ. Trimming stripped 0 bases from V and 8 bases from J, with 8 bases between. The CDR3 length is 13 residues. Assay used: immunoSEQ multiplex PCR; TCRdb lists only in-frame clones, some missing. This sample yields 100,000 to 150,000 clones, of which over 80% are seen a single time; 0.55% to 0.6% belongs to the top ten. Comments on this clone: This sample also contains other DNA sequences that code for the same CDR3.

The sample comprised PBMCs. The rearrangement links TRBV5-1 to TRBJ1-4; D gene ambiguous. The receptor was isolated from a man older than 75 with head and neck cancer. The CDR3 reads CASSLVGREKLFF. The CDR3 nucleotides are TGCGCCAGCAGCTTGGTGGGGAGAGAAAAACTGTTTTTT.